This passage covers 18 T cell receptor beta chains from one sample sequenced in a study of human T cells and chemical hapten exposure. TCRdb analysed the RACE reads with MiXCR anew, one entry per CDR3 protein. The sample contains about 85,000 distinct CDR3 sequences, approximately 10% of which appear only once. Time point here: patch test 2, 6 weeks after DPC sensitization. Treatment in this sample: therapeutic diphenylcyclopropenone sensitization with weekly scalp DPC. This specimen consisted of whole blood, obtained in connection with sensitization to the hapten diphenylcyclopropenone (DPC). Receptors originate from a man between 18 and 35 years old with alopecia areata. Some clones in this sample may be carry-over from other donors' samples.

This clonotype was detected many times. The chain employs TRBV7-3 and TRBJ2-3; D is unclear. V lost 5 bases, J lost 4 bases, and 16 bases lay in between. The CDR3 consists of 15 residues. Germline V gene data show CDR1 as SGHTA and CDR2 as FQGTGA. As DNA, the CDR3 is TGTGCCAGCAGCCCCATGAGTGGGGTCGCAGATACGCAGTATTTT. This gives the protein CASSPMSGVADTQYF.

This clonotype showed up many times. The chain links TRBV7-3 to TRBJ2-3, with D possibly TRBD2 on 7 matching bases. Trimming cost V 8 bases and J 0 bases, with 12 bases left between them. Germline CDR1 and CDR2: SGHTA and FQGTGA. The CDR3 runs 14 residues. The CDR3 coding sequence is TGTGCCAGCGCTAGGGGGGGAAGCACAGATACGCAGTATTTT. This translates into CASARGGSTDTQYF.

The V gene is TRBV9, the J gene TRBJ2-5; D may be TRBD1 or TRBD2 (5 bases each). Per the germline V gene, CDR1 is SGDLS and CDR2 is YYNGEE. This CDR3 spans 14 amino acids. Trimming removed 2 bases at V and 1 base at J, with 9 bases between. The CDR3 loop is CASSVMGVQETQYF. In nucleotides, the CDR3 is TGTGCCAGCAGCGTCATGGGGGTCCAAGAGACCCAGTACTTC. The full variable domain, rest sourced from reference TRBV9 and TRBJ2-5, is DSGVTQTPKHLITATGQRVTLRCSPRSGDLSVYWYQQSLDQGLQFLIQYYNGEERAKGNILERFSAQQFPDLHSELNLSSLELGDSALYFCASSVMGVQETQYFGPGTRLLVL.

This clonotype has ten or more counts. The chain couples TRBV2 to TRBJ1-5; D uncertain. The germline CDR1 and CDR2 sequences are SNHLY and FYNNEI. Trimming stripped 5 bases from V and 4 bases from J, with 9 bases between. CDR3 length: 13 residues. The CDR3: CASSRDKNQPQHF. CDR3 nucleotides: TGTGCCAGCAGTCGAGACAAGAATCAGCCCCAGCATTTT.

This clonotype was seen only a few times. The genes are TRBV7-9 and TRBJ1-2; TRBD1 is a possible D gene (6 bases). Looked up from germline, CDR1 is SEHNR and CDR2 is FQNEAQ (reference sequence). Between the trimmed V and J ends, which lost 5 bases and 0 bases, there was a span of 13 bases. The CDR3 covers 15 residues. The CDR3 is CASSVTRGPNYGYTF. Here the CDR3 DNA reads TGTGCCAGCAGCGTCACCAGGGGACCTAACTATGGCTACACCTTC.

In its sample, this clonotype was seen many times. The V gene is TRBV6-6, the J gene TRBJ2-5, with D hard to call. The CDR3 is 14 residues long. From germline, CDR1 is MNHNY and CDR2 SVGAGI (reference sequence). Trimming removed 0 bases from V and 3 bases from J, with 8 bases in between. The CDR3 protein is CASSYSRLKETQYF. In DNA form, the CDR3 reads TGTGCCAGCAGTTACTCCCGTCTGAAAGAGACCCAGTACTTC.

V is TRBV12-3 or TRBV12-4 and J is TRBJ1-4; no clear D. The germline V and J ends were trimmed by 3 bases and 2 bases, with 13 bases remaining between them. This CDR3 has 16 amino acids. The CDR3 reads CASSLGNGRTNEKLFF. Written as DNA, the CDR3 is TGTGCCAGCAGTTTGGGTAATGGCAGGACTAATGAAAAACTGTTTTTT.

The V and J genes are TRBV19 and TRBJ1-1; 7 bases map to TRBD1. Trimming took 9 bases from V and 1 from J; bases not matched to a gene: 11. The CDR3 spans 15 residues. CDR1 is LNHDA and CDR2 is SQIVND in the germline V gene (reference sequence). The CDR3 loop is CASHDPGGANTEAFF. The DNA of the CDR3 is TGTGCCAGCCATGACCCAGGGGGGGCGAACACTGAAGCTTTCTTT.

CDR3 amino acids: CASSLVGQGAYEQYF. The CDR3 region has the DNA TGTGCCAGCAGTTTAGTGGGACAGGGTGCCTACGAGCAGTACTTC. The rearrangement uses TRBV28 and TRBJ2-7; TRBD1 matches 9 bases. Germline CDR1 and CDR2: MDHEN and SYDVKM. With V trimmed by 2 bases and J by 2 bases, 4 bases remained unmatched. There are 15 residues in the CDR3.

This clonotype was found many times. The CDR3: CASSATTGDYEQYV. CDR3 sequence (DNA): TGTGCCAGCAGCGCAACGACAGGGGACTACGAGCAGTACGTC. The V and J genes are TRBV7-9 and TRBJ2-7; TRBD1 matches at 8 bases. The V and J ends lost 5 bases and 3 bases, in that order; junction bases with no gene match: 6. CDR1 and CDR2 (germline): SEHNR, FQNEAQ (reference sequence). The CDR3 is 14 residues long.

The chain links TRBV7-2 to TRBJ1-6; no clear D gene. Per germline, CDR1 SGHTA and CDR2 FQGNSA. Trimming stripped 2 bases from V and 4 bases from J, with 6 bases between. This CDR3 is 14 amino acids long. The CDR3 region is CASSLFGYNSPLHF. CDR3 DNA sequence: TGTGCCAGCAGCTTATTCGGGTATAATTCACCCCTCCACTTT.

This clonotype was seen a handful of times. The genes are TRBV24-1 and TRBJ2-1; D is ambiguous. Per the germline V gene, CDR1 is KGHDR and CDR2 is SFDVKD. The CDR3 sequence is 13 residues long. V was trimmed by 5 bases and J by 6 bases, leaving 10 bases between them. The CDR3 sequence: CATSGQVVNEQFF. As DNA, the CDR3 is TGTGCCACCAGTGGGCAGGTCGTCAATGAGCAGTTCTTC.

This chain joins TRBV12-2 and TRBJ1-2; the D call in the table, TRBD1, was not verified against the DNA. TRBV12-2 constitutes a pseudogene. The CDR3 loop spans 13 amino acids. The CDR3 DNA follows: TGTGCAAGTCGCATAAACCCAGGGGGCGGCTACACCTTC. Translating it yields CASRINPGGGYTF.

This clonotype has at least ten counts. The chain carries TRBV14 and TRBJ2-2; D gene uncertain. The ends were cut back, 4 bases at V and 7 bases at J, with 7 bases in the middle. Germline V gives CDR1 SGHDN, CDR2 FVKESK. The CDR3 extends over 12 amino acids. CDR3 in amino acids: CASSRLYGELFF. DNA for the CDR3: TGTGCCAGCAGCCGGCTCTACGGGGAGCTGTTTTTT.

This clonotype was found a few times. The V and J genes are TRBV12-3 or TRBV12-4 and TRBJ2-7, with a possible D match to TRBD1 (5 bases). Trimming took 7 bases from V and 7 from J, leaving 14 bases between them. The CDR3 has 12 residues. The chain's CDR3 is CASTSRVGEQYV. Written as DNA, the CDR3 is TGTGCCAGCACCAGCAGGGTTGGGGAGCAGTACGTC.

This clonotype was counted between two and nine times. V and J are TRBV7-3 and TRBJ2-3; D remains unclear. Trimming took 2 bases from V and 4 from J, leaving 10 bases between them. The germline V gene encodes CDR1 SGHTA and CDR2 FQGTGA. This CDR3 is built from 14 residues. CDR3 amino acids: CASSLFLRPDTQYF. The CDR3 coding sequence is TGTGCCAGCAGCTTATTCCTACGCCCAGATACGCAGTATTTT.

Ten or more counts support this clonotype. The V gene is TRBV7-2, the J gene TRBJ2-3; D gene unclear. Trimming left V 0 bases short and J 0 bases short, with 10 bases between. CDR1 is SGHTA and CDR2 is FQGNSA in the germline V gene. The length of the CDR3 is 16 residues. The CDR3 region is CASSLANSPSTDTQYF. As DNA, the CDR3 is TGTGCCAGCAGCTTAGCGAACAGCCCCAGCACAGATACGCAGTATTTT.

The rearrangement links TRBV5-1 to TRBJ2-1, with 7 bases that match TRBD1. The junction had 13 bases not matched to a gene; V was cut back by 4 bases and J by 6 bases. The germline CDR1 and CDR2 sequences are SGHRS and YFSETQ. CDR3 length: 16 residues. Written as DNA, the CDR3 is TGCGCCAGCAGCCCCCTACAGGGGATAGTGGGCAATGAGCAGTTCTTC. Its protein is CASSPLQGIVGNEQFF.